The clone carrying this T cell receptor beta chain was seen at least ten times. Antigen: not known. This record comes from a study of blood T cells in healthy people across ages. Whole-study results and caveats: Age showed a roughly linear inverse relationship with TCR beta diversity per million T cells.

With V trimmed by 6 bases and J by 5 bases, 7 bases remained unmatched. There are 14 residues in the CDR3. The germline CDR1 and CDR2 sequences are ENHRY and SYGVKD. It was with a sample-barcoded 5' primer and a J-beta primer mix that a second PCR of about 6 to 12 cycles was run. TCRdb passed the 5' RACE reads through MiXCR, listing each CDR3 protein once. The table has more than 800,000 distinct CDR3 sequences, under 30% seen once; the top ten hold around 15%. The clonotype comes from a woman aged 80 or over in good health. This chain connects TRBV10-3 to TRBJ2-5, with 9 bases matching TRBD1. Sequencing was carried out using blood. The CDR3 bases are TGTGCCATCAGCGAGACAGGGGGAGGGGAGACCCAGTACTTC. Translated, it gives CAISETGGGETQYF.